This T cell receptor (beta chain) was recovered during a study of early T cells in non-severe SARS-CoV-2 infection. Overall study: Bulk RNA isolated from unsorted whole blood underwent sequencing; chains were not paired.

Attachment of unique molecular identifiers to individual cDNA molecules was performed. TCRdb redid the calling of the 5' RACE reads with MiXCR, one entry per CDR3 protein. Of tens of thousands of distinct CDR3 sequences listed, 12% are singletons. The ends lost 5 bases at V and 15 bases at J; junction bases unmatched: 7. The CDR3 contains 12 residues. Looked up from germline, CDR1 is MNHEY and CDR2 is SVGEGT. This clonotype was seen more than once but under ten times. Its antigen remains unidentified. General study points: VDJdb matching skewed toward anti-spike CD8 responses, missing private and CD4 specificities.

Sequencing was performed on whole blood. The chain is built from TRBV6-2 or TRBV6-3 and TRBJ2-1; 10 positions match TRBD2. This receptor was identified in an adult who was a healthcare worker with PCR-confirmed SARS-CoV-2 infection or an uninfected control (not recorded which). CDR3 in DNA: TGTGCCAGCAGTGGCCTAGCGGGAGCCAGGTTCTTC. Its protein is CASSGLAGARFF.